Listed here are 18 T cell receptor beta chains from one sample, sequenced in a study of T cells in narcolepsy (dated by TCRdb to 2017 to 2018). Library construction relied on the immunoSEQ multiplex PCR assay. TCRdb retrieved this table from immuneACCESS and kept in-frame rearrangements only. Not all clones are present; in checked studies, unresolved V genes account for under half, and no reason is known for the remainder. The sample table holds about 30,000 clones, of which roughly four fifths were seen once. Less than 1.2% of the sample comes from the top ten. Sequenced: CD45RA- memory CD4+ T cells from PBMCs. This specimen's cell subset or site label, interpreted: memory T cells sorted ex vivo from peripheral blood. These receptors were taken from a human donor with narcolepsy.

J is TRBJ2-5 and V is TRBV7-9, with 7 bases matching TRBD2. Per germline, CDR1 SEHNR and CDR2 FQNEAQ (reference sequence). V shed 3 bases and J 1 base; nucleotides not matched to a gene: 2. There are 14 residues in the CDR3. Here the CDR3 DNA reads TGTGCCAGCAGCTTGGAGCGGGGCCAAGAGACCCAGTACTTC. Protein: CASSLERGQETQYF.

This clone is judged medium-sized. The CDR3 loop is CASSLRVNEKLFF. For the CDR3, the DNA is TGTGCCAGCAGCTTAAGGGTTAATGAAAAACTGTTTTTT. V usage is TRBV7-2 and J usage is TRBJ1-4; D not certain. In germline, CDR1 is SGHTA, CDR2 FQGNSA. The CDR3 has 13 amino acids. Trimming took 2 bases from V and 4 from J, leaving 5 bases between them.

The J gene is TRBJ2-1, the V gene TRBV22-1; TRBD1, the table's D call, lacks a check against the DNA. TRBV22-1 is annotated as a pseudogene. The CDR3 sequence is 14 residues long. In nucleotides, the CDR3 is TGTCCTGGGAGCGCACGATCAGGATCCAATGAGCAGTTCTTC. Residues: CPGSARSGSNEQFF.

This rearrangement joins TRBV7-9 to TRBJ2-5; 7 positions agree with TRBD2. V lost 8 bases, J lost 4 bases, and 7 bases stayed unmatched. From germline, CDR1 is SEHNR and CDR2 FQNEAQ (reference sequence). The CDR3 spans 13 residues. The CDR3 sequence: CASGPTSRETQYF. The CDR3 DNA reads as TGTGCCAGCGGACCGACTAGCCGAGAGACCCAGTACTTC.

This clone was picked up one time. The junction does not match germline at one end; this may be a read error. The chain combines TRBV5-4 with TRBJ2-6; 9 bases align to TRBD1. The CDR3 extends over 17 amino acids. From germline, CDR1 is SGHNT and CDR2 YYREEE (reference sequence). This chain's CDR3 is CASSLGQGNSGANVLTF. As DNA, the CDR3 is TGTGCCAGCAGTTTGGGACAGGGAAATTCTGGGGCCAACGTCCTGACTTTC.

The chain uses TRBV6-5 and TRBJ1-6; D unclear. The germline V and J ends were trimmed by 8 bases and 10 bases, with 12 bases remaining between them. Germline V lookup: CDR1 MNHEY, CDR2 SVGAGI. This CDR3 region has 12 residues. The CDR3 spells CASGEERSPLHF. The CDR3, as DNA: TGTGCCAGCGGCGAGGAAAGATCACCCCTCCACTTT.

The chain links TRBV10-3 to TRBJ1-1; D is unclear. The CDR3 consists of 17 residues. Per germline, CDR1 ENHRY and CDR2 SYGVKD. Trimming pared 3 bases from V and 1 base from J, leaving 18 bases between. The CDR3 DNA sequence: TGTGCCATCAGTGACTTGGCCCGGGCACGAGAGAACACTGAAGCTTTCTTT. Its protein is CAISDLARARENTEAFF.

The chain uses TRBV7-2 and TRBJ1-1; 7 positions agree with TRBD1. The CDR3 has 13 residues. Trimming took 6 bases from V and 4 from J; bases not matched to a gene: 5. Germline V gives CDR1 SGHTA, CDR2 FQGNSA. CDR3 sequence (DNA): TGTGCCAGCAGTTTGACAGGGTCCACTGAAGCTTTCTTT. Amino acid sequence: CASSLTGSTEAFF.

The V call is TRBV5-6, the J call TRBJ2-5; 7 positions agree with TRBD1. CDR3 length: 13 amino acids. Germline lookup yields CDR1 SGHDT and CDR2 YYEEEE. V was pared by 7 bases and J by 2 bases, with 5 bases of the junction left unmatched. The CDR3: CASSWDSQETQYF. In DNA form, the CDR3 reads TGTGCCAGCTCGTGGGACAGTCAAGAGACCCAGTACTTC.

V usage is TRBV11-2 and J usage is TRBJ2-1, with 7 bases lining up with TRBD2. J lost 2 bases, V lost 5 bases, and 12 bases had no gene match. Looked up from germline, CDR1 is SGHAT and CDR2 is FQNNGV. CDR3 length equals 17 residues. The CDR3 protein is CASSPPGPSGTYNEQFF. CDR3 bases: TGTGCCAGCAGCCCTCCCGGGCCTAGCGGCACCTACAATGAGCAGTTCTTC.

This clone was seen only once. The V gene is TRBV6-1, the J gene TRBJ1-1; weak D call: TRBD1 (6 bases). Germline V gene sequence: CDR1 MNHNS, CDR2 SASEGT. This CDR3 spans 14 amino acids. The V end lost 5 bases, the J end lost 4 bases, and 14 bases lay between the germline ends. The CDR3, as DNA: TGTGCCAGCAGTCGCCACAGGGCCGGCACTGAAGCTTTCTTT. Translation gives CASSRHRAGTEAFF.

The CDR3 coding sequence is TGTGCCAGCAGGCAACCAGGGGGGAGAACCGGGGAGCTGTTTTTT. This encodes CASRQPGGRTGELFF. The chain is built from TRBV6-5 and TRBJ2-2; D is possibly TRBD1 (7 bases). V dropped 6 bases and J dropped 5 bases, with 16 bases sitting between them. This CDR3 is built from 15 residues. Per germline, CDR1 MNHEY and CDR2 SVGAGI.

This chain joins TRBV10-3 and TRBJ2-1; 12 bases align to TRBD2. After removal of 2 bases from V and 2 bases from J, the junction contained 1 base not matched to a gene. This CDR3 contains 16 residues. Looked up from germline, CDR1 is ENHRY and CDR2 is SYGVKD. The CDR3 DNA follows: TGTGCCATCAGTGAGAGGACTAGCGGGGCCTACAATGAGCAGTTCTTC. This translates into CAISERTSGAYNEQFF.

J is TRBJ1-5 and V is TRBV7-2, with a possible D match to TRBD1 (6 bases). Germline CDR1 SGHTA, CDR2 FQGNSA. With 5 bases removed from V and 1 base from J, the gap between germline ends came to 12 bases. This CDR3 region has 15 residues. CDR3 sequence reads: CASSKGGGSNQPQHF. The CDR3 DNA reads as TGTGCCAGCAGCAAAGGGGGGGGAAGCAATCAGCCCCAGCATTTT.

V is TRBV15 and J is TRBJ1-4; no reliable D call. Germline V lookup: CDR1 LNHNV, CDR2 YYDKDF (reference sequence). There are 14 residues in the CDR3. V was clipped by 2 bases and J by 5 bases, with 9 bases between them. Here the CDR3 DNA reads TGTGCCACCAGCAGACAGGTAGTCAATGAAAAACTGTTTTTT. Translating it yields CATSRQVVNEKLFF.

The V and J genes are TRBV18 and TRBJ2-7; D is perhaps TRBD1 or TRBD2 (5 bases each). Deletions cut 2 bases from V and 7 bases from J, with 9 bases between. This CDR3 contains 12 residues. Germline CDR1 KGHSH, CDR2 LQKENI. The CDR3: CASSPKGSEQYF. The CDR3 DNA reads TGTGCCAGCTCACCAAAGGGGAGTGAGCAGTACTTC.

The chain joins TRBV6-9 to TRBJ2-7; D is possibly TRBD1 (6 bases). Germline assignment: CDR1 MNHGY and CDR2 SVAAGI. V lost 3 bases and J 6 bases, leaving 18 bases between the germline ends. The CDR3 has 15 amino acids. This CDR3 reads CASSYSRDTGSEQYF. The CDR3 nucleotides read TGTGCCAGCAGTTACTCTAGGGACACGGGAAGCGAGCAGTACTTC.

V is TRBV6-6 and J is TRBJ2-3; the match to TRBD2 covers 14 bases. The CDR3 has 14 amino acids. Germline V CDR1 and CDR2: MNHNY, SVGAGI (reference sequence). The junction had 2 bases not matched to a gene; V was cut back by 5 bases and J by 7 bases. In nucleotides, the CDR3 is TGTGCCAGCAGTGGACTAGCGGGAGGTTATACGCAGTATTTT. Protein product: CASSGLAGGYTQYF.